This TCR beta chain is from a study of T cell changes during pregnancy in multiple sclerosis. Profiling relied on immunoSEQ multiplex PCR, and the TCRdb table lists in-frame clones only, not all of them. The sample carries about 59,000 clones, about 94% recorded once. This CDR3 region has 14 residues. The V segment lost 8 bases and the J segment 5 bases; nucleotides outside the gene matches: 9. Germline CDR1 MDHEN, CDR2 SYDVKM. The clonotype was recovered from a female donor with multiple sclerosis, enrolled in a pregnancy study. The chain recombines TRBV28 with TRBJ2-1; 7 nucleotides line up with TRBD1. The sequences come from CD8+ T cells from peripheral blood mononuclear cells, collected after pregnancy. DNA for the CDR3: TGTGCCAGCTCTTACAGGGGAGACCACAATGAGCAGTTCTTC. This sequence encodes CASSYRGDHNEQFF.